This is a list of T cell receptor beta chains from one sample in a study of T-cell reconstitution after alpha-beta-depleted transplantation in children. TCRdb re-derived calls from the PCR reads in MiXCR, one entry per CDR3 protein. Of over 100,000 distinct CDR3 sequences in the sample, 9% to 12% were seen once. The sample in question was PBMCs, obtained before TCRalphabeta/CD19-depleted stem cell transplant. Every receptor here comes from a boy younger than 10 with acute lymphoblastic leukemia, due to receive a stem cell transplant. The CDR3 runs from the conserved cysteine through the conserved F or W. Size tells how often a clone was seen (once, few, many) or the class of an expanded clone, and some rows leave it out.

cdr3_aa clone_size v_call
CSPGSGGTYNEQFF few TRBV20-1
CASSPGGVNTEAFF many TRBV5-1
CAAALCRERTDTQYF few TRBV6-9
CASSRGTSQPQHF few TRBV12-3/TRBV12-4
CASSLGRGANYEQYF few TRBV5-1
CASSNHYQETQYF few TRBV19
CASATGSVQETQYF - TRBV5-1
CAAAGVNTEAFF few TRBV3-1
CSVEWGKGSEAFF few TRBV29-1
CASSQGLAGTDTQYF many TRBV5-6
CASSIGQGNQPQHF - TRBV5-1
CASSLQDLNTGELFF many TRBV7-8
CASSFLGLAGFAASYNEQFF - TRBV11-1
CASSQGYEQFF - TRBV25-1
CACSLGRLTDTSGANVLTF - TRBV3-1
CASRKFVGSGANVLTF - TRBV27
CSARDRDHYNEQFF few TRBV20-1
CASSTLLESTGDTQYF few TRBV6-2/TRBV6-3
CAIMSTGTTEAFF few TRBV10-3
CSVRPGTGGRAFF - TRBV29-1
CASSLDLVASGSLQFF - TRBV5-1
CSAGPSGDFDTQYF many TRBV20-1
CSARDPRGSSYEQYF - TRBV20-1
CASSLRGGSYNSPLHF - TRBV28
CASSFGGLVGDTQYF - TRBV7-2
CASSHPARGYNEQFF - TRBV4-1
CASSPVSRFDTQYF many TRBV5-1